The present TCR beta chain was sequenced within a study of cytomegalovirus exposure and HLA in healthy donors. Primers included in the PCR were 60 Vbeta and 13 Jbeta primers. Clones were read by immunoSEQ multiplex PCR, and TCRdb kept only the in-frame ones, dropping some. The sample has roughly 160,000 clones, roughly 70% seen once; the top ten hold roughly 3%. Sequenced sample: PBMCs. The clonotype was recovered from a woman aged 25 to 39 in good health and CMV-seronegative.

The CDR3 DNA follows: TGTGCCAGCAGCTTAGAGCCGGGGACAGGGGTTGAGCAGTTCTTC. Its protein is CASSLEPGTGVEQFF. The J gene is TRBJ2-1, the V gene TRBV7-2, with TRBD1 matching 10 bases. Germline lookup yields CDR1 SGHTA and CDR2 FQGNSA. V dropped 1 base and J dropped 9; count of bases not matched to a gene: 6. The CDR3 has 15 amino acids.